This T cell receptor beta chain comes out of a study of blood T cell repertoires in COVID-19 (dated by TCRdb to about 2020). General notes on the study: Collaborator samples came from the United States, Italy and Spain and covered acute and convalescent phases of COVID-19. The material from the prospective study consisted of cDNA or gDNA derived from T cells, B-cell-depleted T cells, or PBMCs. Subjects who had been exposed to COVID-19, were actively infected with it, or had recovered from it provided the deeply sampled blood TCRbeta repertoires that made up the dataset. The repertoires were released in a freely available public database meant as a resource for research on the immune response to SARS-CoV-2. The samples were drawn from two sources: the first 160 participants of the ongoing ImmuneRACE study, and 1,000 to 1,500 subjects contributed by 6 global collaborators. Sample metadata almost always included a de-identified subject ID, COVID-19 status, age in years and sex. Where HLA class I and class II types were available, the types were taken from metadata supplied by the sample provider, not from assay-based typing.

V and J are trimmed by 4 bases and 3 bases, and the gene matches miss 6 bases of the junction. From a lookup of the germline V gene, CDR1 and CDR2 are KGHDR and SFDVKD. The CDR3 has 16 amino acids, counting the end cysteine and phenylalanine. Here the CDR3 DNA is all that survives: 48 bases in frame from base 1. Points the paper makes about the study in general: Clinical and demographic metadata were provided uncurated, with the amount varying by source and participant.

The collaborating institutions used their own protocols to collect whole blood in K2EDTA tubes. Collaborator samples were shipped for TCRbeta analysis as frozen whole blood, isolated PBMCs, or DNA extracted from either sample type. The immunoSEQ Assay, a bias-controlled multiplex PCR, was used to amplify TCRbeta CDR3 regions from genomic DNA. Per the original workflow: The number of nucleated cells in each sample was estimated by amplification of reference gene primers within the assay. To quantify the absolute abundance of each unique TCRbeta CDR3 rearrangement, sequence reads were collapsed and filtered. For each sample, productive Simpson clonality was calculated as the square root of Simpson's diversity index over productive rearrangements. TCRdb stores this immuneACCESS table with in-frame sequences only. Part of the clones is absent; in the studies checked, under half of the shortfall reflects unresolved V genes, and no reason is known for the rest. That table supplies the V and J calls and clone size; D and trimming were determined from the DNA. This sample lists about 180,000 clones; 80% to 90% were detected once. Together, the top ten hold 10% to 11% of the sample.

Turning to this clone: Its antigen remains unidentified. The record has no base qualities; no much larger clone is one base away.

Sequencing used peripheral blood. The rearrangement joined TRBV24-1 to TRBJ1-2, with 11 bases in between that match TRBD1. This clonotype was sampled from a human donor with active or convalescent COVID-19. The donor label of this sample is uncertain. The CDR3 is CATSETGQGEDYGYTF. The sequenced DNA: TGTGCCACCAGTGAGACGGGACAGGGGGAGGACTATGGCTACACCTTC.